A selection of T cell receptor beta chains follows, all from one sample in a study of shared clonotypes between healthy human individuals. The method was immunoSEQ multiplex PCR; TCRdb's version includes in-frame clones alone and lacks a portion of them. This sample carries a few million clones, 85% to 95% of them seen once, and the ten largest clones take around 1.8%. Sequencing was carried out using naive CD8+ T cells from PBMCs. The receptor set was obtained from a man younger than 35 in good health. Some clones in this sample may be carry-over from other donors' samples. Both conserved end residues are part of each CDR3. Fields, in order: clone size, V gene, D gene, J gene, CDR3 protein, CDR3 DNA. A D gene is named only where the DNA matches it firmly. Size tells how often a clone was seen (once, few, many) or the class of an expanded clone, and some rows leave it out.

>NA|TRBV25-1|TRBD1|TRBJ1-2
CASSPGGAGGYTF
TGTGCCAGCAGCCCAGGGGGCGCCGGTGGCTACACCTTC
>NA|TRBV7-9|NA|TRBJ1-3
CASSLAVVRAGNTIYF
TGTGCCAGCAGCTTAGCGGTGGTACGCGCTGGAAACACCATATATTTT
>NA|TRBV7-9|NA|TRBJ2-7
CASSPEGHSYEQYF
TGTGCCAGCAGCCCAGAGGGACACTCCTACGAGCAGTACTTC
>few|TRBV28|TRBD1|TRBJ1-1
CASSARGLLDTEAFF
TGTGCCAGCAGTGCCAGGGGGCTTTTGGACACTGAAGCTTTCTTT
>few|TRBV5-6|TRBD2|TRBJ2-1
CASSLGTSGSNEQFF
TGTGCCAGCAGCTTGGGGACTAGCGGGAGCAATGAGCAGTTCTTC
>once|TRBV19|NA|TRBJ2-7
CASSITGEGYEQYF
TGTGCCAGTAGTATAACAGGGGAGGGATACGAGCAGTACTTC
>NA|TRBV2|TRBD2|TRBJ2-1
CASATASGSNEQFF
TGTGCCAGCGCGACGGCTAGCGGGAGTAATGAGCAGTTCTTC
>NA|TRBV9|NA|TRBJ2-3
CASSPSGGPRSADTQYF
TGTGCCAGCAGCCCCAGCGGAGGGCCCAGGTCCGCAGATACGCAGTATTTT
>NA|TRBV15|NA|TRBJ2-5
CATKDGGGLLQETQYF
TGTGCCACCAAGGACGGGGGAGGCTTATTACAAGAGACCCAGTACTTC
>once|TRBV7-2|NA|TRBJ1-5
CASSLNWGATQPQHF
TGTGCCAGCAGCTTGAATTGGGGGGCAACTCAGCCCCAGCATTTT
>NA|TRBV25-1|NA|TRBJ1-1
CASSDQISTEAFF
TGTGCCAGCAGTGACCAGATTTCCACTGAAGCTTTCTTT
>NA|TRBV28|TRBD1|TRBJ1-2
CASSRGLGGYTF
TGTGCCAGCAGTAGGGGGCTAGGAGGCTACACCTTC
>once|TRBV7-2|TRBD1|TRBJ1-2
CASSLVGTGLPGYTF
TGTGCCAGCAGCTTAGTTGGGACAGGGCTTCCGGGCTACACCTTC
>NA|TRBV27|TRBD1|TRBJ1-1
CASSDREIRTEAFF
TGTGCCAGCAGCGACAGGGAGATTCGCACTGAAGCTTTCTTT
>NA|TRBV9|NA|TRBJ2-1
CASSVTGSYNEQFF
TGTGCCAGCAGCGTAACAGGGTCCTACAATGAGCAGTTCTTC
>NA|TRBV19|NA|TRBJ1-5
CASSKPGPFSNQPQHF
TGTGCCAGTAGTAAACCGGGACCCTTTAGCAATCAGCCCCAGCATTTT
>NA|TRBV5-6|NA|TRBJ2-7
CASSPGQPLASEQYF
TGTGCCAGCAGCCCGGGACAGCCGCTAGCGTCTGAGCAGTACTTC
>NA|TRBV7-9|TRBD1|TRBJ1-4
CASSLVQGTPNEKLFF
TGTGCCAGCAGCTTAGTACAGGGGACGCCTAATGAAAAACTGTTTTTT
>NA|TRBV7-9|NA|TRBJ2-1
CASSFQGAPYNEQFF
TGTGCCAGCAGCTTCCAGGGTGCCCCCTACAATGAGCAGTTCTTC
>NA|TRBV4-3|TRBD2|TRBJ2-5
CASSQDFLAGQETQYF
TGCGCCAGCAGCCAAGATTTCCTAGCGGGGCAAGAGACCCAGTACTTC
>NA|TRBV28|NA|TRBJ1-4
CASSLPTNEKLFF
TGTGCCAGCAGTTTACCCACGAATGAAAAACTGTTTTTT
>NA|TRBV2|TRBD2|TRBJ2-1
CARARGGGSSYNEQFF
TGTGCCAGAGCAAGGGGTGGCGGGAGTTCCTACAATGAGCAGTTCTTC
>NA|TRBV6-1|NA|TRBJ1-2
CATLGGVETNYGYTF
TGTGCCACCCTAGGGGGGGTGGAAACTAACTATGGCTACACCTTC
>NA|TRBV28|TRBD1|TRBJ1-2
CASSPGQGLYGYTF
TGTGCCAGCAGTCCGGGACAGGGTTTGTATGGCTACACCTTC
>NA|TRBV10-2|TRBD2|TRBJ2-2
CASGSAGDPGELFF
TGCGCCAGCGGGTCAGCGGGAGACCCCGGGGAGCTGTTTTTT
>NA|TRBV13|NA|TRBJ2-3
CASSYFSGVLQDTQYF
TGTGCCAGCAGTTATTTTTCAGGGGTATTACAAGATACGCAGTATTTT
>NA|TRBV7-3|TRBD2|TRBJ2-3
CASSLMASGRTDTQYF
TGTGCCAGCAGCTTAATGGCTAGCGGGAGAACAGATACGCAGTATTTT
>NA|TRBV11-2|TRBD2|TRBJ2-1
CASSSPGGGLAGAEQFF
TGTGCCAGCAGCTCACCCGGGGGAGGTCTAGCGGGAGCTGAGCAGTTCTTC
>NA|TRBV28|TRBD2|TRBJ2-1
CASSSVAGWSYNEQFF
TGTGCCAGCAGTTCCGTAGCGGGATGGTCCTACAATGAGCAGTTCTTC
>NA|TRBV28|TRBD1|TRBJ2-2
CASSQTGLDGELFF
TGTGCCAGCAGCCAGACAGGGTTGGACGGGGAGCTGTTTTTT
>NA|TRBV27|NA|TRBJ2-7
CASRLEGTMFYEQYF
TGTGCCAGCCGCCTTGAGGGGACAATGTTCTACGAGCAGTACTTC
>once|TRBV6-1|TRBD1|TRBJ2-5
CASSEVRTGGRETQYF
TGTGCCAGCAGTGAAGTGAGGACAGGGGGCAGGGAGACCCAGTACTTC
>few|TRBV5-1|TRBD1|TRBJ1-1
CASSLSGGKESTEAFF
TGCGCCAGCAGCTTATCAGGGGGCAAGGAGAGCACTGAAGCTTTCTTT
>NA|TRBV9|NA|TRBJ1-4
CASSAGGKFEKLFF
TGTGCCAGCAGCGCGGGGGGGAAGTTTGAAAAACTGTTTTTT
>NA|TRBV28|NA|TRBJ2-7
CASSGGPQGAYEQYF
TGTGCCAGCAGTGGTGGTCCCCAAGGCGCCTACGAGCAGTACTTC
>NA|TRBV2|TRBD1|TRBJ1-2
CASSEDGDRSYGYTF
TGTGCCAGCAGTGAAGACGGGGACAGATCCTATGGCTACACCTTC
>NA|TRBV15|NA|TRBJ1-2
CATSSPEGANYGYTF
TGTGCCACCAGCAGCCCGGAGGGGGCTAACTATGGCTACACCTTC
>NA|TRBV13|NA|TRBJ2-2
CASSPLGDRGAGELFF
TGTGCCAGCAGCCCCCTTGGAGATCGTGGCGCCGGGGAGCTGTTTTTT
>NA|TRBV27|NA|TRBJ2-7
CASSLLGDLYEQYF
TGTGCCAGCAGTTTATTGGGGGATCTCTACGAGCAGTACTTC
>NA|TRBV10-2|NA|TRBJ2-7
CASTEGSTELLYEQYF
TGCGCCAGCACCGAAGGGTCTACGGAATTACTCTACGAGCAGTACTTC